Following are 19 T cell receptor beta chains from one sample sequenced in a study of human T cells and chemical hapten exposure. Time point reported: pre-sensitization, week 0. Treatment denoted: therapeutic diphenylcyclopropenone sensitization with weekly scalp DPC. TCRdb analysed the RACE reads with MiXCR anew, one entry per CDR3 protein. The sample lists some 70,000 distinct CDR3 sequences; about a tenth were seen once. This specimen consisted of whole blood, obtained in connection with sensitization to the hapten diphenylcyclopropenone (DPC). The receptor set was obtained from a woman aged 45-65 years with alopecia areata. Some clones in this sample may be carry-over from other donors' samples.

The chain carries TRBV28 and TRBJ2-7; D gene ambiguous. With 10 bases removed from V and 6 bases from J, the gap between germline ends came to 13 bases. This CDR3 has 11 amino acids. Germline V gene lookup returns CDR1 MDHEN and CDR2 SYDVKM. CDR3 sequence reads: CATYYSSEQYF. CDR3 nucleotide sequence: TGTGCCACCTACTATTCGTCCGAGCAGTACTTC.

This clonotype was seen repeatedly, ten times or more. The CDR3 spells CASSQQDGMAGANVLTF. CDR3 nucleotide sequence: TGTGCCAGCAGCCAACAGGACGGGATGGCTGGGGCCAACGTCCTGACTTTC. The rearrangement joins TRBV14 to TRBJ2-6; tentative D call: TRBD2 (5 bases). Trimming removed 2 bases from V and 2 bases from J, with 13 bases in between. Germline V lookup: CDR1 SGHDN, CDR2 FVKESK. The CDR3 has 17 amino acids.

This clonotype was seen many times. The gene calls are TRBV29-1 and TRBJ2-5, with D perhaps matching TRBD2 (5 bases). The CDR3 extends over 14 amino acids. The ends were cut back, 3 bases at V and 1 base at J, with 12 bases in the middle. The V gene's germline CDR1 is SQVTM and CDR2 ANQGSEA. CDR3 sequence: CSVDRAEFQETQYF. The CDR3 DNA follows: TGCAGCGTTGACAGAGCGGAGTTCCAAGAGACCCAGTACTTC.

This clonotype was recorded many times. The chain employs TRBV7-3 and TRBJ2-3, with no clear D. Germline V lookup: CDR1 SGHTA, CDR2 FQGTGA. The CDR3 spans 14 residues. Trimming shortened V by 5 bases and J by 1 base, and 10 bases separated the two germline ends. Here the CDR3 DNA reads TGTGCCAGCAGCCCGGCCCCCGGCACAGATACGCAGTATTTT. Encoded protein: CASSPAPGTDTQYF.

This clonotype was counted at least ten times. The chain uses TRBV18 and TRBJ1-4, with 12 bases identical to TRBD1. The J segment lost 7 bases and the V segment lost 3 bases, leaving 3 bases of the junction unmatched. The CDR3 loop spans 15 amino acids. Germline assignment: CDR1 KGHSH and CDR2 LQKENI. CDR3 nucleotides: TGTGCCAGCTCACCCGGGACAGGGGGCAGTGAAAAACTGTTTTTT. Translating gives CASSPGTGGSEKLFF.

The V gene is TRBV29-1, the J gene TRBJ2-1, with D perhaps matching TRBD2 (6 bases). The ends were cut back, 0 bases at V and 1 base at J, with 10 bases in the middle. Germline assignment: CDR1 SQVTM and CDR2 ANQGSEA. The CDR3 spans 15 residues. This chain's CDR3 is CSVEDPSVSYNEQFF. For the CDR3, the DNA is TGCAGCGTTGAAGACCCTAGCGTTTCCTACAATGAGCAGTTCTTC.

This clonotype was counted at least ten times. The chain recombines TRBV3-1 with TRBJ1-2, with D unclear. V gave up 4 bases and J gave up 7 bases, with 16 bases separating them. Germline CDR1 reads LGHDT; CDR2 reads YNNKEL (reference sequence). The CDR3 length is 14 residues. DNA of the CDR3: TGTGCCAGCAGCCCGGAGGCAAGCTTACGTGGCTACACCTTC. Its protein product is CASSPEASLRGYTF.

V is TRBV27 and J is TRBJ2-7, with D perhaps matching TRBD1 (6 bases). Germline loops: CDR1 MNHEY, CDR2 SMNVEV (reference sequence). V lost 5 bases to trimming and J lost 3 bases, with 17 bases between them. The CDR3 runs 15 residues. Here the CDR3 reads CASSPFPRGDYEQYF. The CDR3 coding sequence is TGTGCCAGCAGTCCATTCCCCAGGGGAGACTACGAGCAGTACTTC.

This clonotype turned up a few times. V and J are TRBV7-2 and TRBJ2-3; weak D call: TRBD2 (7 bases). CDR1 is SGHTA and CDR2 is FQGNSA in the germline V gene. The CDR3 length is 15 residues. V shed 2 bases and J shed 5 bases, with 14 bases lying between them. In nucleotides, the CDR3 is TGTGCCAGCAGCTTAAGGGGGGGCTCCGGAGATACGCAGTATTTT. Translated, it gives CASSLRGGSGDTQYF.

The chain employs TRBV30 and TRBJ1-2; the D is unclear. V dropped 3 bases and J dropped 0 bases, with 8 bases sitting between them. In germline, CDR1 is GTSNPN, CDR2 SVGIG (reference sequence). This CDR3 spans 13 amino acids. Here the CDR3 reads CAWRLWSNYGYTF. The CDR3 DNA reads as TGTGCCTGGAGATTATGGTCTAACTATGGCTACACCTTC.

The J gene is TRBJ1-1, the V gene TRBV5-1; the match to TRBD1 covers 9 bases. This CDR3 is 14 amino acids long. Germline V CDR1 and CDR2: SGHRS, YFSETQ. The ends lost 4 bases at V and 4 bases at J; junction bases unmatched: 5. Written as DNA, the CDR3 is TGCGCCAGCAGCCGCGGGACAGGGCTCACTGAAGCTTTCTTT. Translation: CASSRGTGLTEAFF.

This clonotype was picked up many times. The V and J genes are TRBV20-1 and TRBJ1-3; 8 nucleotides match TRBD1. V lost 4 bases to trimming and J lost 4 bases; unmatched junction nucleotides: 9. The CDR3 is 15 residues long. Germline CDR1 reads DFQATT; CDR2 reads SNEGSKA (reference sequence). The CDR3 DNA is TGCAGTGCTAACCACCCCGGGACAGGAGGAAACACCATATATTTT. It specifies CSANHPGTGGNTIYF.

This clonotype has at least ten counts. J is TRBJ1-1 and V is TRBV10-2; possible D gene TRBD1, 5 bases. This CDR3 has 13 amino acids. V dropped 7 bases and J dropped 1 base, with 10 bases sitting between them. Per germline, CDR1 WSHSY and CDR2 SAAADI. This CDR3 is CASKDTGNTEAFF. The CDR3 DNA sequence: TGCGCCAGCAAGGACACCGGGAACACTGAAGCTTTCTTT.

This clonotype was counted only a few times. The gene calls are TRBV20-1 and TRBJ2-1; D gene uncertain. V lost 3 bases to trimming and J lost 10 bases, with 10 bases between them. CDR3 length: 11 residues. Per germline, CDR1 DFQATT and CDR2 SNEGSKA (reference sequence). CDR3 sequence reads: CSASPNREQFF. The CDR3 nucleotides are TGCAGTGCTAGTCCAAATCGGGAGCAGTTCTTC.

The chain couples TRBV5-1 to TRBJ1-1; 10 positions agree with TRBD1. V dropped 4 bases and J dropped 4; count of bases not matched to a gene: 7. CDR1 is SGHRS and CDR2 is YFSETQ in the germline V gene. The CDR3 totals 15 residues. The CDR3 nucleotides read TGCGCCAGCAGCGCTAGACAGGGGGCCACCACTGAAGCTTTCTTT. This sequence encodes CASSARQGATTEAFF. The entire variable domain, with the rest obtained from reference TRBV5-1 and TRBJ1-1, is as follows: KAGVTQTPRYLIKTRGQQVTLSCSPISGHRSVSWYQQTPGQGLQFLFEYFSETQRNKGNFPGRFSGRQFSNSRSEMNVSTLELGDSALYLCASSARQGATTEAFFGQGTRLTVV.

This clonotype was recorded at least ten times. The rearrangement links TRBV6-5 to TRBJ1-2; weak D call: TRBD1 (6 bases). The CDR3 length is 14 residues. Trimming stripped 5 bases from V and 0 bases from J, with 10 bases between. CDR1 and CDR2 from the germline V gene are MNHEY and SVGAGI. The CDR3 loop is CASSTGTSNYGYTF. In DNA form, the CDR3 reads TGTGCCAGCAGTACAGGGACATCTAACTATGGCTACACCTTC.

This clonotype showed up just a few times. The chain has TRBV6-6 and TRBJ1-5, with D possibly TRBD1 on 5 matching bases. The germline V gene has CDR1 MNHNY and CDR2 SVGAGI (reference sequence). The CDR3 has 13 amino acids. The germline V and J ends were trimmed by 7 bases and 0 bases, with 7 bases remaining between them. The CDR3 loop is CASKDISNQPQHF. CDR3 coding DNA: TGTGCCAGCAAGGACATTAGCAATCAGCCCCAGCATTTT.

The V call is TRBV4-3, the J call TRBJ1-2, with TRBD1 as a possible D gene (5 bases). Trimming took off 1 base at V and 2 bases at J, with 11 bases between the two ends. The germline gives CDR1 LGHNA, CDR2 YSLEER. The CDR3 is 15 amino acids. The CDR3 spells CASSQGLGQNYGYTF. The CDR3 nucleotides are TGCGCCAGCAGCCAAGGTCTGGGGCAGAACTATGGCTACACCTTC.

In this sample, this clonotype turned up a few times. The genes are TRBV15 and TRBJ2-2, with TRBD1 identical over 7 bases. After removal of 4 bases from V and 5 bases from J, the junction contained 10 bases not matched to a gene. This CDR3 is built from 16 residues. The germline CDR1 and CDR2 sequences are LNHNV and YYDKDF (reference sequence). Here the CDR3 reads CATSIRQGRRTGELFF. Written as DNA, the CDR3 is TGTGCCACCAGCATCCGACAGGGTAGACGAACCGGGGAGCTGTTTTTT.